The clone carrying this T cell receptor beta chain was recorded at least ten times. Antigen unknown. Trimming cost V 7 bases and J 1 base; bases outside gene matches: 8. Germline CDR1 reads MNHEY; CDR2 reads SVGEGT. This CDR3 is built from 15 residues. Every donor provided roughly 10 milliliters of peripheral blood. These data come from a study of blood T cells in healthy people across ages. Findings and caveats of the study: Underestimates were what the diversity estimates from one million T cells were considered to be.

Then a second PCR, running roughly 7 to 11 cycles, was carried out with a sample-barcoded 5' primer and a J-beta primer mix. Per-sample output comprised a minimum of 2.5 million paired-end reads containing CDR3. One entry per CDR3 protein, called by TCRdb with MiXCR from the 5' RACE reads. The repertoire holds fewer than 2,000,000 distinct CDR3 sequences, with around 40% as singletons. This chain uses TRBV6-2 or TRBV6-3 with TRBJ2-5, with 8 bases lining up with TRBD1. This receptor was obtained from a human donor in good health. Material: blood. CDR3: CASINRGSFQETQYF. The CDR3 DNA reads as TGTGCCAGCATTAACAGGGGGTCCTTCCAAGAGACCCAGTACTTC.